The T cell receptor (beta chain) under discussion was sequenced for a study of shared clonotypes between healthy human individuals. Study results and caveats: Of the naive CD4 clonotypes, about 5.4% were shared across a few donors.

Note on this clone: Its antigen is still unknown.

The ends were cut back, 0 bases at V and 5 bases at J, with 4 bases in the middle. Germline V gives CDR1 SSHAT, CDR2 FNYEAQ (reference sequence). CDR3 length equals 13 residues. Naive CD8 cells lacked CD45RO, underwent positive selection for CCR7 and left out terminally differentiated effector memory CD45RA+ cells. Everyone who donated was a Caucasian adult who lived in Nashville, Tennessee. TCRdb keeps only in-frame clones here, not all; method: immunoSEQ multiplex PCR. The data contain about 700,000 clones, about 91% of them singletons. The source of this sequence is a man aged 25-45 years in good health. V gene TRBV7-7 combines with J gene TRBJ2-2; no clear D. The sample consisted of naive CD8+ T cells sorted from blood. This CDR3 is CASSLAETGELFF. The CDR3 DNA reads as TGTGCCAGCAGCTTAGCAGAGACCGGGGAGCTGTTTTTT.